This entry lists 9 T cell receptor beta chains sequenced from one sample in a study of tumor-infiltrating lymphocytes in primary liver carcinoma. Scientists recovered RNA and DNA together from around 18-30 mg of unsorted bulk tissue. TCR beta cDNA was made from roughly 450 ng total RNA with a constant-region primer. Modified slightly, ARM-PCR produced TCR beta libraries over three nested multiplex PCR rounds. A C-beta reverse primer and TRBV1-TRBV30 forward primers served in each of the first two PCR rounds, at about 10 cycles apiece. TCRdb re-called the multiplex PCR reads with MiXCR, one entry per CDR3 protein. Of 100,000 to 150,000 distinct CDR3 sequences listed, around 60% are singletons. The sequenced sample consisted of liver tumor tissue from sampling region 1. Described subset: tumor region T1, superior pole. Receptors were obtained from a woman aged 55-70 years with primary liver carcinoma and hepatitis B virus infection.

Comment on this clonotype: A much larger clone differs from this one at a single base, so this may be a read error. This is likely a read error, given that the CDR3 carries no conserved phenylalanine or tryptophan at its end. The chain links TRBV6-6 to TRBJ2-1, with D possibly TRBD1 on 7 matching bases. Trimming stripped 5 bases from V and 2 bases from J, with 13 bases between. The CDR3 length is 15 residues. Germline CDR1 is MNHNY and CDR2 is SVGAGI (reference sequence). CDR3 nucleotides: TGTGCCAGCAGTAACCAGGGGGGTACCTACAATGAGCAGTTCTCC. As protein: CASSNQGGTYNEQFS.

Concerning this clonotype: One base away lies a much larger clone, so this may be a sequencing read error. The gene calls are TRBV29-1 and TRBJ2-1; D perhaps matches TRBD2 (5 bases). The CDR3 consists of 14 residues. Trimming pared 3 bases from V and 3 bases from J, leaving 12 bases between. Germline-derived CDR1 and CDR2 are SQVTM and ANQGSEA. In nucleotides, the CDR3 is TGCAGCGTTGATCGTCCAGCGGACTACAATGAGCAGTTCTTC. It codes for CSVDRPADYNEQFF.

A note on this clonotype: A much more abundant neighbour one base away suggests this may be a read error. This chain connects TRBV4-1 to TRBJ1-5, with no clear D. This CDR3 contains 14 residues. V lost 0 bases and J lost 5, with 8 bases in between. Looked up from germline, CDR1 is MGHRA and CDR2 is YSYEKL. The chain's CDR3 is CASSQDPNYQPQHF. The CDR3 coding sequence is TGCGCCAGCAGCCAAGATCCCAACTATCAGCCCCAGCATTTT.

Comment on this clonotype: A junction end diverges from the germline sequence, so it may reflect a read error. The chain recombines TRBV14 with TRBJ1-1, with D unresolved. Germline CDR1 is SGHDN and CDR2 is FVKESK. The CDR3 extends over 13 amino acids. The CDR3 bases are TGTGCCAGCAGCCAATACGTGAACACTGAAGTTTTCTTT. It yields the protein CASSQYVNTEVFF. The variable domain in full, completed from reference TRBV14 and TRBJ1-1, reads EAGVTQFPSHSVIEKGQTVTLRCDPISGHDNLYWYRRVMGKEIKFLLHFVKESKQDESGMPNNRFLAERTGGTYSTLKVQPAELEDSGVYFCASSQYVNTEVFFGQGTRLTVV.

The chain employs TRBV29-1 and TRBJ2-7, with no clear D. The CDR3 spans 12 residues. Trimming stripped 0 bases from V and 9 bases from J, with 12 bases between. The germline gives CDR1 SQVTM, CDR2 ANQGSEA. CDR3 sequence: CSVEEKGRVQYF. For the CDR3, the DNA is TGCAGCGTTGAAGAGAAGGGTCGCGTGCAGTACTTC.

To note about this clonotype: Just one base apart from a much larger clone, this may be a read error. The chain joins TRBV6-1 to TRBJ1-5; D ambiguous. Germline V lookup: CDR1 MNHNS, CDR2 SASEGT. This CDR3 has 14 residues. For the CDR3, the DNA is TGTGTCAGCAGTCTTCTCCAGGCGGGGCAGCCCCAGCATTTT. Translation gives CVSSLLQAGQPQHF.

With regard to this clonotype: A much larger clone differs by one base, so this may be a read error. This rearrangement joins TRBV4-2 to TRBJ2-5; 11 bases align to TRBD2. This CDR3 is built from 15 residues. Looked up from germline, CDR1 is LGHNA and CDR2 is YNFKEQ. For the CDR3, the DNA is TGTGCCAGCAGCCGGACTAGCGGGTACCAAGATACCCAGTACTTC. Protein: CASSRTSGYQDTQYF.

The V call is TRBV11-2, the J call TRBJ1-6; D gene unclear. Germline V lookup: CDR1 SGHAT, CDR2 FQNNGV. V was trimmed by 5 bases and J by 13 bases, leaving 24 bases between them. The CDR3 sequence is 16 residues long. CDR3 DNA: TGTGCCAGCAGCACGAGGCGGGCTACCAACCTTTCGCCCCTCCACTTT. Amino acid sequence: CASSTRRATNLSPLHF.

This rearrangement joins TRBV29-1 to TRBJ2-7; D is possibly TRBD2 (7 bases). Trimming took 7 bases from V and 6 from J, leaving 19 bases between them. CDR1 and CDR2 (germline): SQVTM, ANQGSEA. The CDR3 is 13 residues long. CDR3 nucleotides: TGCAGCGCTAGCCAGGGGCTAGCGGTCGAGCAGTACTTC. It is translated as CSASQGLAVEQYF.